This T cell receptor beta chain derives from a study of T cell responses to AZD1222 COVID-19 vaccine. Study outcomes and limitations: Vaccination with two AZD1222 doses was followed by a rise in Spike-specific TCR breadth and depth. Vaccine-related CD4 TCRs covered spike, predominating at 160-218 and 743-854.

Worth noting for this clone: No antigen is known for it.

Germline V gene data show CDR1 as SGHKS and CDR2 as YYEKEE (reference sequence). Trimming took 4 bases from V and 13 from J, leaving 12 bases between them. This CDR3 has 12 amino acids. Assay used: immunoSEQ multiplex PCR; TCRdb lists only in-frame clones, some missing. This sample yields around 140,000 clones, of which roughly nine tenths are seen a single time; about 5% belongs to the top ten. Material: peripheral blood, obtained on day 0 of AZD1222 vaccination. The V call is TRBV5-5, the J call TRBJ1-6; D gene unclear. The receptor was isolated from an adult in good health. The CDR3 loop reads CASSPTTGPLHF. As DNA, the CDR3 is TGTGCCAGCAGCCCCACGACGGGTCCCCTCCACTTT.